Shown below are 21 T cell receptor beta chains from a single sample sequenced in a study of T-cell reconstitution after alpha-beta-depleted transplantation in children. Unique molecular identifiers were built into the TCRbeta library. TCRdb re-called the PCR reads with MiXCR, one entry per CDR3 protein. The sample includes around 300,000 distinct CDR3 sequences, around 25% of them seen just once. Sequenced here: PBMCs, mostly from graft donor cells, sampled 180 days after TCRalphabeta/CD19-depleted stem cell transplant. Every receptor here comes from a male patient aged 5 to 17 who had a stem cell transplant for acute lymphoblastic leukemia, so the T cells may come from the graft donor.

This chain uses TRBV20-1 with TRBJ1-5, with D maybe TRBD1 (6 bases). CDR1 is DFQATT and CDR2 is SNEGSKA in the germline V gene (reference sequence). The length of the CDR3 is 14 residues. V was clipped by 6 bases and J by 3 bases, with 15 bases between them. The CDR3 coding sequence is TGCAGTGCCACGCCAGGGGTGATCAATCAGCCCCAGCATTTT. It specifies CSATPGVINQPQHF.

This clonotype was seen repeatedly, ten times or more. The CDR3 loop reads CASSFDHYNEQFF. The DNA for the CDR3 is TGTGCCAGCAGTTTCGACCACTACAATGAGCAGTTCTTC. The V gene is TRBV12-3 or TRBV12-4, the J gene TRBJ2-1; unclear D gene. This CDR3 region has 13 residues. Trimming shortened V by 3 bases and J by 3 bases, and 6 bases separated the two germline ends.

The genes are TRBV5-1 and TRBJ2-3; D is perhaps TRBD1 or TRBD2 (5 bases each). Trimming took off 0 bases at V and 2 bases at J, with 16 bases between the two ends. From germline, CDR1 is SGHRS and CDR2 YFSETQ. The CDR3 sequence is 17 residues long. CDR3 amino acids: CASSLGRGGRSTDTQYF. The CDR3 DNA reads TGCGCCAGCAGCTTGGGTCGGGGCGGACGGTCCACAGATACGCAGTATTTT.

The chain combines TRBV30 with TRBJ1-1; 10 bases are a match to TRBD1. Germline-derived CDR1 and CDR2 are GTSNPN and SVGIG (reference sequence). Trimming at V came to 7 bases and at J to 9 bases, leaving 8 bases not matched to a gene. This CDR3 spans 12 amino acids. CDR3 nucleotide sequence: TGTGCCTTATGGGACAGGGGATTGAAAGCTTTCTTT. Amino acid sequence: CALWDRGLKAFF.

The gene calls are TRBV6-2 or TRBV6-3 and TRBJ1-5; 7 nucleotides line up with TRBD1. CDR1 is MNHEY, CDR2 SVGEGT, per germline. The length of the CDR3 is 14 residues. Losses at the gene ends were 7 bases for V and 3 bases for J; bases not matched to a gene: 6. The chain's CDR3 is CASTRTGDNQPQHF. The CDR3 DNA reads as TGTGCCAGCACCCGAACAGGGGACAATCAGCCCCAGCATTTT.

The V and J genes are TRBV20-1 and TRBJ2-4, with D possibly being TRBD1 (5 bases). This CDR3 region has 15 residues. The V gene lost 3 bases and the J gene lost 1 base, with 13 bases spanning the gap. The germline gives CDR1 DFQATT, CDR2 SNEGSKA (reference sequence). CDR3 DNA sequence: TGCAGTGCTAGGGGGCTAGAAGATGCCAAAAACATTCAGTACTTC. Residues: CSARGLEDAKNIQYF.

The rearrangement uses TRBV5-1 and TRBJ2-7, with 8 bases that match TRBD1. J gave up 2 bases and V 0 bases, and 4 bases lay outside the gene matches. The germline gives CDR1 SGHRS, CDR2 YFSETQ. There are 15 residues in the CDR3. CDR3 sequence reads: CASSLERQGPYEQYF. As DNA, the CDR3 is TGCGCCAGCAGCTTGGAGAGACAGGGGCCCTACGAGCAGTACTTC.

This clonotype was detected a few times. CDR3 residues: CATSEGVDGKNIQYF. DNA for the CDR3: TGTGCCACCAGTGAGGGGGTAGACGGCAAAAACATTCAGTACTTC. This chain joins TRBV24-1 and TRBJ2-4; either TRBD1 or TRBD2 may fit D (5 bases each). The CDR3 spans 15 residues. V gave up 4 bases and J gave up 3 bases, with 12 bases separating them. The germline V gene has CDR1 KGHDR and CDR2 SFDVKD.

This clonotype appeared a few times. The V call is TRBV29-1, the J call TRBJ2-1, with D hard to call. This CDR3 contains 12 residues. Germline CDR1 SQVTM, CDR2 ANQGSEA. The V and J ends lost 4 bases and 2 bases respectively, with 6 bases between them. This chain's CDR3 is CSVVFAYNEQFF. The CDR3, as DNA: TGCAGCGTTGTCTTCGCCTACAATGAGCAGTTCTTC.

The chain recombines TRBV24-1 with TRBJ2-1; the D is unclear. In germline, CDR1 is KGHDR, CDR2 SFDVKD. The CDR3 has 15 amino acids. V gave up 5 bases and J gave up 0 bases, with 10 bases separating them. This CDR3 reads CATSGEASSYNEQFF. Here the CDR3 DNA reads TGTGCCACCAGTGGCGAAGCGAGCTCCTACAATGAGCAGTTCTTC.

The rearrangement links TRBV7-9 to TRBJ2-5; no definite D call. The CDR3 length is 13 residues. CDR1 and CDR2 from the germline V gene are SEHNR and FQNEAQ (reference sequence). The V end lost 2 bases, the J end lost 5 bases, and 9 bases lay between the germline ends. CDR3: CASSLSRIETQYF. The CDR3 DNA reads as TGTGCCAGCAGCTTATCCAGGATCGAGACCCAGTACTTC. The full variable domain, its missing parts supplied by reference TRBV7-9 and TRBJ2-5, is DTGVSQNPRHKITKRGQNVTFRCDPISEHNRLYWYRQTLGQGPEFLTYFQNEAQLEKSRLLSDRFSAERPKGSFSTLEIQRTEQGDSAMYLCASSLSRIETQYFGPGTRLLVL.

The sample holds a few counts of this clonotype. The J gene is TRBJ2-1, the V gene TRBV7-6, with TRBD2 as a possible D gene (5 bases). V lost 1 base, J lost 4 bases, and 8 bases lay in between. The CDR3 length is 14 residues. Germline V gene data show CDR1 as SGHVS and CDR2 as FNYEAQ. The CDR3 region has the DNA TGTGCCAGCAGCTTAGGGACTGGGTACAATGAGCAGTTCTTC. Translation: CASSLGTGYNEQFF.

The rearrangement links TRBV10-3 to TRBJ2-5; D uncertain. CDR1 is ENHRY and CDR2 is SYGVKD in the germline V gene. With 5 bases removed from V and 5 bases from J, the gap between germline ends came to 12 bases. This CDR3 contains 13 residues. The CDR3 DNA sequence: TGTGCCATCAGTCTGGAGTATCAGGAGACCCAGTACTTC. Protein sequence: CAISLEYQETQYF.

This clonotype appeared many times. V is TRBV27 and J is TRBJ2-7; a weak D match, TRBD1 (5 bases). The CDR3 extends over 13 amino acids. V lost 3 bases, J lost 3 bases, and 9 bases lay in between. CDR1 MNHEY and CDR2 SMNVEV come from the germline V gene (reference sequence). The chain's CDR3 is CASSFLDSYEQYF. The CDR3 DNA follows: TGTGCCAGCAGTTTCCTCGACAGCTACGAGCAGTACTTC.

The chain links TRBV9 to TRBJ2-3; 9 nucleotides match TRBD1. Germline assignment: CDR1 SGDLS and CDR2 YYNGEE. CDR3 length equals 19 residues. Unmatched junction bases numbered 15, after V lost 4 bases and J lost 0 bases. The CDR3 spells CASSSGQGTSFSSTDTQYF. In DNA, the CDR3 is TGTGCCAGCAGCTCCGGACAGGGGACCAGCTTTTCTAGCACAGATACGCAGTATTTT.

This clonotype has more than one count but fewer than ten. V is TRBV7-9 and J is TRBJ2-7, with D perhaps being TRBD1 or TRBD2 (5 bases each). The V and J ends lost 5 bases and 2 bases respectively, with 19 bases between them. CDR3 length: 16 amino acids. Germline CDR1 reads SEHNR; CDR2 reads FQNEAQ (reference sequence). The CDR3 nucleotides read TGTGCCAGCAGCCGAGGGCCAGGGAGAAGGACCTACGAGCAGTACTTC. It encodes CASSRGPGRRTYEQYF.

This chain uses TRBV20-1 with TRBJ1-4, with 9 bases that match TRBD1. V shed 4 bases, J shed 10 bases, and the junction held 13 bases outside the gene matches. Germline V gives CDR1 DFQATT, CDR2 SNEGSKA (reference sequence). CDR3 size: 15 residues. The CDR3 is CSAKGPDRGRGKLFF. DNA of the CDR3: TGCAGTGCTAAAGGGCCGGACAGGGGAAGGGGAAAACTGTTTTTT.

The chain employs TRBV7-6 and TRBJ2-7; 7 bases fit TRBD2. Germline values: CDR1 SGHVS, CDR2 FNYEAQ. The CDR3 length is 15 residues. V was clipped by 1 base and J by 4 bases; unmatched bases: 7. CDR3 bases: TGTGCCAGCAGCTTAGGGCCTAGCGGACATTACGAGCAGTACTTC. It codes for CASSLGPSGHYEQYF.

The V and J genes are TRBV28 and TRBJ1-2; 8 nucleotides match TRBD1. The germline gives CDR1 MDHEN, CDR2 SYDVKM. The CDR3 extends over 12 amino acids. V shed 8 bases, J shed 3 bases, and the junction held 2 bases outside the gene matches. This chain's CDR3 is CASDRGDYGYTF. The CDR3 DNA reads as TGTGCCAGCGACAGGGGAGACTATGGCTACACCTTC.

This clonotype was seen a handful of times. This sequence joins TRBV7-8 and TRBJ1-5; D gene ambiguous. The CDR3 runs to 12 residues. Germline values: CDR1 SGHVS, CDR2 FQNEAQ. Trimming stripped 2 bases from V and 7 bases from J, with 6 bases between. The DNA for the CDR3 is TGTGCCAGCAGCTTACCCCCACAGCCCCAGCATTTT. Protein sequence: CASSLPPQPQHF. The full variable domain, its missing parts supplied by reference TRBV7-8 and TRBJ1-5, is GAGVSQSPRYKVAKRGQDVALRCDPISGHVSLFWYQQALGQGPEFLTYFQNEAQLDKSGLPSDRFFAERPEGSVSTLKIQRTQQEDSAVYLCASSLPPQPQHFGDGTRLSIL.

This clonotype is a singleton in its sample. The chain joins TRBV24-1 to TRBJ2-5; D might be TRBD2 (5 bases). Trimming took 10 bases from V and 5 from J, leaving 22 bases between them. This CDR3 has 15 amino acids. Germline CDR1 and CDR2: KGHDR and SFDVKD. The CDR3 DNA is TGTGCCACAGGCCCTTCCGGGCGGAGAGGGGAGACCCAGTACTTC. Amino acid sequence: CATGPSGRRGETQYF.